The next 5 T cell receptor beta chains were all read from a single sample in a study of preoperative IRX-2 immunotherapy in early breast cancer. Some clones are missing from TCRdb's copy, which holds only in-frame ones; the method was immunoSEQ multiplex PCR. In the table there are 4,200 or so clones, 55% to 70% of which are singletons. Treatment reported: preoperative locoregional IRX-2 cytokine immunotherapy. This sample comprised tumor tissue, obtained after IRX-2 immunotherapy. The receptors stem from a human donor with breast cancer.

This clone came up once. This chain uses TRBV11-3 with TRBJ2-1; tentatively, D is TRBD1 or TRBD2 (5 bases each). This CDR3 region has 14 residues. Germline V gene data show CDR1 as SGHNT and CDR2 as YENEEA. Trimming shortened V by 4 bases and J by 3 bases, and 10 bases separated the two germline ends. CDR3 in amino acids: CASSSRDLYNEQFF. Here the CDR3 DNA reads TGTGCCAGCAGCTCCCGGGACCTCTACAATGAGCAGTTCTTC.

The chain couples TRBV7-6 to TRBJ2-1, with D perhaps TRBD1 or TRBD2 (5 bases each). Trimming cost V 4 bases and J 8 bases, with 21 bases left between them. This CDR3 contains 16 residues. Germline assignment: CDR1 SGHVS and CDR2 FNYEAQ. DNA of the CDR3: TGTGCCAGCAGCTGGGGCCGGGATCAAAGGTTTTATGAGCAGTTCTTC. This encodes CASSWGRDQRFYEQFF.

V and J are TRBV28 and TRBJ1-1; D gene ambiguous. Trimming cost V 6 bases and J 3 bases, with 11 bases left between them. The CDR3 contains 13 residues. Per germline, CDR1 MDHEN and CDR2 SYDVKM. CDR3 loop: CASRVPSDTEAFF. The CDR3 coding sequence is TGTGCCAGCAGAGTCCCGAGCGACACTGAAGCTTTCTTT.

The V gene is TRBV7-7, the J gene TRBJ2-6; 9 bases line up with TRBD1. This CDR3 spans 18 amino acids. The V segment lost 5 bases and the J segment 2 bases; nucleotides outside the gene matches: 10. From germline, CDR1 is SSHAT and CDR2 FNYEAQ (reference sequence). Here the CDR3 reads CASSHRGQGNPGANVLTF. The CDR3 nucleotides are TGTGCCAGCAGCCATCGAGGACAGGGGAATCCTGGGGCCAACGTCCTGACTTTC.

The chain joins TRBV5-1 to TRBJ2-7; D uncertain. V dropped 0 bases and J dropped 7 bases, with 14 bases sitting between them. From germline, CDR1 is SGHRS and CDR2 YFSETQ. The CDR3 covers 14 residues. This CDR3 is CASSLAAGPGEQYF. The CDR3 DNA reads TGCGCCAGCAGCTTGGCCGCAGGTCCCGGTGAGCAGTACTTC.